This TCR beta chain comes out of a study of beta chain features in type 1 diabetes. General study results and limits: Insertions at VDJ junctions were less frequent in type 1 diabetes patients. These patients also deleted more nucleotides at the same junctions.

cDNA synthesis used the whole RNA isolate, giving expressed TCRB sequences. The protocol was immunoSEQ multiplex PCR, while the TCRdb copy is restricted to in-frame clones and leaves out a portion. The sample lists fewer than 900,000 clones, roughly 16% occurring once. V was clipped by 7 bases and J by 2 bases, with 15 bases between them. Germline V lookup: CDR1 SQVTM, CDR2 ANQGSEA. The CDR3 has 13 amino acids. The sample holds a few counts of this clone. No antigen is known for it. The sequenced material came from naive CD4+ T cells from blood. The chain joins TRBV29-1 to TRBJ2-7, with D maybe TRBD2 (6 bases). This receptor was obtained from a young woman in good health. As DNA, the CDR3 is TGCAGCGCTGGCCCCGGGGGAACCTACGAGCAGTACTTC. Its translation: CSAGPGGTYEQYF.